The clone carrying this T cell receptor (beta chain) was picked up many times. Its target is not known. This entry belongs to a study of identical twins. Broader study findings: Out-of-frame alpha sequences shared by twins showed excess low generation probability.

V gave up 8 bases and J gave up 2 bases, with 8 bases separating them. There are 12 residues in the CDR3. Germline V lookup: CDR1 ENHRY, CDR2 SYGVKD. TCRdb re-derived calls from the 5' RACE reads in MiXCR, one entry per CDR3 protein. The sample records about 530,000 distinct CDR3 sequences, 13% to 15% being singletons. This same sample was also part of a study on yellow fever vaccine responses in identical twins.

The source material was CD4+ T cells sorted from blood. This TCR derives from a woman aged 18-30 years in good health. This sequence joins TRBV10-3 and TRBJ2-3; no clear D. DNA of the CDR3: TGTGCCATCCGCGGCGACACAGATACGCAGTATTTT. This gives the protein CAIRGDTDTQYF.